This is a list of T cell receptor beta chains from one sample in a study of control samples from healthy donors and cancer patients. Some clones are missing from TCRdb's copy, which holds only in-frame ones; the method was immunoSEQ multiplex PCR. Of around 94,000 clones in the sample, approximately 93% were seen once. The sample taken for sequencing was blood. These receptors were collected from a young woman in good health. Both conserved end residues are part of each CDR3. D genes are given only for firm matches. Clone size is stated in some rows and not others, as once, few, many or a class when expanded.

J gene	clone size	D gene	V gene	CDR3 protein	CDR3 DNA
TRBJ2-3	-	TRBD2	TRBV27	CASSFETSGVDTQYF	TGTGCCAGCAGTTTTGAGACTAGCGGAGTAGATACGCAGTATTTT
TRBJ1-1	-	TRBD1	TRBV10-3	CAIRPDRGWDTEAFF	TGTGCCATCAGGCCGGACAGGGGTTGGGACACTGAAGCTTTCTTT
TRBJ2-6	-	-	TRBV11-3	CASSLDGFSGANVLTF	TGTGCCAGCAGCTTAGATGGATTCTCTGGGGCCAACGTCCTGACTTTC
TRBJ1-6	-	-	TRBV9	CASSVGTSSYNSPLHF	TGTGCCAGCAGCGTAGGAACTAGCTCCTATAATTCACCCCTCCACTTT
TRBJ1-1	-	-	TRBV7-9	CASSERTTEAFF	TGTGCCAGCAGCGAGCGGACCACTGAAGCTTTCTTT
TRBJ1-2	-	TRBD1	TRBV5-6	CASSSPQGAGYGYTF	TGTGCCAGCAGCTCACCCCAGGGGGCGGGCTATGGCTACACCTTC
TRBJ2-3	-	TRBD1	TRBV5-4	CASSSGQGRTDTQYF	TGTGCCAGCAGTTCCGGACAGGGCAGAACAGATACGCAGTATTTT
TRBJ2-3	-	-	TRBV5-8	CASSFLPSSALTDTQYF	TGTGCCAGCAGCTTCCTGCCCTCTAGCGCACTCACAGATACGCAGTATTTT
TRBJ1-1	-	-	TRBV2	CASSGGLVTEAFF	TGTGCCAGCAGTGGGGGTTTGGTCACTGAAGCTTTCTTT
TRBJ1-2	once	-	TRBV25-1	CASSFDNYGYTF	TGTGCCAGCAGTTTTGATAACTATGGCTACACCTTC
TRBJ2-3	-	-	TRBV7-3	CASSLQGRGTDTQYF	TGTGCCAGCAGCTTACAGGGCAGGGGCACAGATACGCAGTATTTT
TRBJ1-2	-	-	TRBV7-2	CASSFGQNEAYGYTF	TGTGCCAGCAGCTTCGGACAGAATGAGGCCTATGGCTACACCTTC
TRBJ1-2	-	-	TRBV14	CASSQYGVYGYTF	TGTGCCAGCAGCCAATATGGCGTATATGGCTACACCTTC
TRBJ2-5	once	TRBD2	TRBV2	CASNGGGGRETQYF	TGTGCCAGCAATGGCGGGGGGGGCCGGGAGACCCAGTACTTC
TRBJ2-1	-	-	TRBV7-9	CASSSPHNAATNEQFF	TGTGCCAGCAGCTCCCCTCATAACGCCGCTACTAATGAGCAGTTCTTC
TRBJ2-7	-	-	TRBV14	CASRRRGTYEQYF	TGTGCCAGCAGGCGGAGAGGAACCTACGAGCAGTACTTC
TRBJ1-2	once	-	TRBV7-9	CASSFSTVQYGYTF	TGTGCCAGCAGCTTTTCGACAGTTCAATATGGCTACACCTTC
TRBJ1-3	-	-	TRBV2	CASSGTPRNTIYF	TGTGCCAGCAGTGGGACACCGAGGAATACCATATATTTT
TRBJ2-2	-	-	TRBV15	CATSIGRAAGELFF	TGTGCCACCAGTATCGGCAGGGCCGCCGGGGAGCTGTTTTTT
TRBJ2-5	-	-	TRBV11-2	CASSPNRKETQYF	TGTGCCAGCAGCCCTAACAGAAAAGAGACCCAGTACTTC
TRBJ1-1	once	TRBD1	TRBV4-2	CASSPRVTGGTEAFF	TGTGCCAGCAGTCCAAGGGTGACAGGGGGCACTGAAGCTTTCTTT
TRBJ2-1	-	-	TRBV6-1	CASSDVDLNNEQFF	TGTGCCAGCAGTGATGTGGACTTAAACAATGAGCAGTTCTTC
TRBJ2-7	-	-	TRBV7-2	CASSLRWIEQYF	TGTGCCAGCAGCTTAAGGTGGATCGAGCAGTACTTC
TRBJ1-3	-	-	TRBV18	CASSPPSVDGNTIYF	TGTGCCAGCTCACCACCGTCGGTCGATGGAAACACCATATATTTT
TRBJ2-5	-	TRBD2	TRBV6-5	CASSLAGERVTQYF	TGTGCCAGCAGTCTAGCGGGAGAGCGTGTGACCCAGTACTTC
TRBJ1-2	-	-	TRBV3-1/TRBV3-2	CASSQGSNGLGGYTF	TGTGCCAGCAGCCAAGGATCCAACGGACTGGGTGGCTACACCTTC
TRBJ2-3	-	-	TRBV3-1/TRBV3-2	CASSQAGSTDTQYF	TGTGCCAGCAGCCAAGCGGGGAGCACAGATACGCAGTATTTT
TRBJ1-1	-	-	TRBV7-9	CASSLGGGIAFF	TGTGCCAGCAGTTTGGGCGGAGGGATAGCTTTCTTT
TRBJ2-7	-	-	TRBV20-1	CSASPSGNDYEQYF	TGCAGTGCTAGTCCCTCGGGGAATGACTACGAGCAGTACTTC
TRBJ2-7	-	-	TRBV10-2	CATLSGRAREQYF	TGCGCCACCCTTTCCGGCAGGGCGCGCGAGCAGTACTTC
TRBJ1-5	-	TRBD1	TRBV5-1	CASSLTGGSGQPQHF	TGCGCCAGCAGTTTAACAGGGGGTTCGGGCCAGCCCCAGCATTTT
TRBJ2-4	-	-	TRBV7-2	CASSLATSSQYF	TGTGCCAGCAGCTTAGCCACGTCCAGTCAGTACTTC
TRBJ1-1	few	-	TRBV6-5	CASRDGAEAFF	TGTGCCAGCAGGGACGGGGCTGAAGCTTTCTTT
TRBJ2-2	-	TRBD2	TRBV6-5	CASNMGRVRAGELFF	TGTGCCAGCAATATGGGGAGGGTGAGGGCCGGGGAGCTGTTTTTT
TRBJ1-1	-	-	TRBV6-2/TRBV6-3	CASSISSESEAFF	TGTGCCAGCAGCATCTCCTCGGAGTCTGAAGCTTTCTTT
TRBJ2-1	once	TRBD2	TRBV11-3	CASSLGLAGVSNEQFF	TGTGCCAGCAGCTTAGGACTAGCGGGAGTCTCCAATGAGCAGTTCTTC
TRBJ2-1	-	-	TRBV5-4	CASSLTAGSYNEQFF	TGTGCCAGCAGCCTTACGGCCGGCTCCTACAATGAGCAGTTCTTC
TRBJ1-3	-	TRBD1	TRBV9	CASSEDRQSSGNTIYF	TGTGCCAGCAGCGAGGACAGGCAGAGCTCTGGAAACACCATATATTTT
TRBJ2-2	-	-	TRBV2	CASSVQGNTGELFF	TGTGCCAGCAGTGTACAGGGGAACACCGGGGAGCTGTTTTTT
TRBJ2-5	-	-	TRBV10-3	CAISERDTQETQYF	TGTGCCATCAGTGAGAGGGACACCCAGGAGACCCAGTACTTC
TRBJ2-1	-	-	TRBV21-1	CASWSRGNEQFF	TGTGCCAGCTGGTCTCGGGGCAATGAGCAGTTCTTC
TRBJ2-7	-	TRBD2	TRBV19	CASSTETGLAVGEQYF	TGTGCCAGTAGTACCGAAACGGGACTAGCGGTTGGCGAGCAGTACTTC
TRBJ1-1	-	-	TRBV25-1	CASQEALLNTEAFF	TGTGCCAGTCAGGAGGCCCTTTTGAACACTGAAGCTTTCTTT
TRBJ1-3	-	-	TRBV6-5	CATDAPGGNTIYF	TGTGCCACCGACGCCCCGGGAGGAAACACCATATATTTT
TRBJ1-2	-	-	TRBV12-1	CASSPNGQDYGYTF	TGTGCCAGCAGCCCTAATGGACAGGACTATGGCTACACCTTC
TRBJ1-1	-	-	TRBV5-6	CASSLLQLNTEAFF	TGTGCCAGCAGCTTGCTACAGCTGAACACTGAAGCTTTCTTT
TRBJ2-1	-	-	TRBV9	CASSAEMRNEQFF	TGTGCCAGCAGCGCCGAGATGAGGAATGAGCAGTTCTTC
TRBJ2-3	few	-	TRBV18	CASSQGARTDTQYF	TGTGCCAGCTCTCAGGGTGCGAGGACAGATACGCAGTATTTT
TRBJ2-1	once	TRBD2	TRBV27	CASSPSTSGRSNEQFF	TGTGCCAGCAGTCCATCGACTAGCGGGAGATCCAATGAGCAGTTCTTC
TRBJ1-2	-	-	TRBV6-1	CASSEVGGASYGYTF	TGTGCCAGCAGTGAAGTCGGGGGGGCAAGCTATGGCTACACCTTC
TRBJ2-5	once	-	TRBV7-9	CASSLALGSETQYF	TGTGCCAGCAGCTTAGCCCTGGGTTCTGAGACCCAGTACTTC
TRBJ1-1	-	TRBD1	TRBV13	CASSSTGPSNTEAFF	TGTGCCAGCAGCTCGACAGGGCCCAGTAACACTGAAGCTTTCTTT
TRBJ2-2	-	TRBD2	TRBV5-1	CASSGTSGAGELFF	TGCGCCAGCAGCGGGACTAGCGGCGCCGGGGAGCTGTTTTTT
TRBJ2-2	-	-	TRBV24-1	CATSDKKPNTGELFF	TGTGCCACCAGTGACAAAAAACCGAACACCGGGGAGCTGTTTTTT
TRBJ2-1	-	TRBD2	TRBV29-1	CSVSGGVRNEQFF	TGCAGCGTAAGCGGGGGGGTGCGCAATGAGCAGTTCTTC
TRBJ1-2	-	-	TRBV19	CASSINYGYTF	TGTGCCAGTAGTATAAACTATGGCTACACCTTC
TRBJ2-1	-	TRBD2	TRBV19	CASAGGPGNEQFF	TGTGCCAGCGCGGGAGGGCCGGGAAATGAGCAGTTCTTC
TRBJ2-7	once	-	TRBV12-3/TRBV12-4	CASSQGGYEQYF	TGTGCCAGCAGTCAAGGGGGCTACGAGCAGTACTTC
TRBJ2-3	-	TRBD1	TRBV24-1	CATSDGQGATDTQYF	TGTGCCACCAGTGATGGACAGGGGGCCACAGATACGCAGTATTTT